The next 15 T cell receptor beta chains were all read from a single sample in a study of radiotherapy plus CTLA-4 blockade in lung cancer (dated by TCRdb to the late 2010s). The library was produced with the immunoSEQ multiplex PCR assay. TCRdb carries this immuneACCESS record with in-frame sequences only. Its versions omit some clonotypes, under half of them owing to an unresolved V gene in the studies checked, with the rest unexplained. Present in this sample are approximately 78,000 clones, roughly three quarters of which were seen just once. The ten largest make up 7.1% of the sample. The source was peripheral blood, collected from a patient treated with radiotherapy plus ipilimumab. These receptors came from a human donor with non-small cell lung cancer who had a complete response to radiotherapy plus ipilimumab.

The chain uses TRBV14 and TRBJ1-2; D is ambiguous. CDR3 length: 13 amino acids. With 1 base removed from V and 4 bases from J, the gap between germline ends came to 7 bases. The V gene's germline CDR1 is SGHDN and CDR2 FVKESK. The CDR3 reads CASSQGQLYGYTF. Written as DNA, the CDR3 is TGTGCCAGCAGCCAAGGTCAGCTCTATGGCTACACCTTC. Supplemented by reference TRBV14 and TRBJ1-2, the full variable domain reads EAGVTQFPSHSVIEKGQTVTLRCDPISGHDNLYWYRRVMGKEIKFLLHFVKESKQDESGMPNNRFLAERTGGTYSTLKVQPAELEDSGVYFCASSQGQLYGYTFGSGTRLTVV.

The rearrangement joins TRBV5-1 to TRBJ1-4; 7 positions match TRBD1. The CDR3 has 15 residues. V lost 4 bases, J lost 8 bases, and 11 bases stayed unmatched. Germline V gene lookup returns CDR1 SGHRS and CDR2 YFSETQ. This CDR3 reads CASSLNRGLWEKLFF. CDR3 coding DNA: TGCGCCAGCAGCCTCAACAGGGGTTTGTGGGAAAAACTGTTTTTT.

To note about this clone: In the same sample, other DNA sequences code for this CDR3. This chain uses TRBV5-6 with TRBJ1-5; possible D gene TRBD1, 6 bases. The ends were cut back, 8 bases at V and 1 base at J, with 22 bases in the middle. The CDR3 runs to 17 residues. Germline loops: CDR1 SGHDT, CDR2 YYEEEE. The CDR3 protein is CASSQAIGGWSNQPQHF. The CDR3 nucleotides are TGTGCCAGTAGCCAAGCAATCGGGGGCTGGAGCAATCAGCCCCAGCATTTT.

In nucleotides, the CDR3 is TGTGCCAGCAGGACAGGGTGGCTTGAAAAACTGTTTTTT. Translated: CASRTGWLEKLFF. The chain combines TRBV2 with TRBJ1-4; 7 bases agree with TRBD1. CDR3 length: 13 residues. Per germline, CDR1 SNHLY and CDR2 FYNNEI. J gave up 7 bases and V 6 bases, and 5 bases lay outside the gene matches.

The V gene is TRBV2, the J gene TRBJ1-3; TRBD1 matches at 7 bases. Germline-derived CDR1 and CDR2 are SNHLY and FYNNEI. CDR3 length: 14 amino acids. The V gene end was trimmed by 4 bases and the J gene end by 2 bases; junction bases not matched to a gene: 2. The CDR3 spells CASSVTGTGNTIYF. The CDR3 nucleotides read TGTGCCAGCAGTGTGACAGGGACTGGAAACACCATATATTTT.

V gene TRBV19 combines with J gene TRBJ1-5; 9 nucleotides align to TRBD1. Trimming at V came to 0 bases and at J to 7 bases, leaving 13 bases not matched to a gene. Per the germline V gene, CDR1 is LNHDA and CDR2 is SQIVND (reference sequence). This CDR3 has 18 residues. The CDR3 sequence is CASSIDRVSGTGMQPQHF. CDR3 bases: TGTGCCAGTAGTATAGATCGGGTTTCCGGGACAGGGATGCAGCCCCAGCATTTT.

The chain joins TRBV27 to TRBJ2-6; unclear D gene. Trimming left V 0 bases short and J 3 bases short, with 9 bases between. Germline lookup yields CDR1 MNHEY and CDR2 SMNVEV (reference sequence). CDR3 length: 16 amino acids. CDR3 loop: CASSLSGYYGANVLTF. The CDR3 DNA sequence: TGTGCCAGCAGTTTATCGGGGTACTATGGGGCCAACGTCCTGACTTTC.

The CDR3 is CASSIPTSGTFF. The CDR3 region has the DNA TGTGCCAGTAGTATCCCGACAAGCGGTACTTTCTTT. The chain has TRBV19 and TRBJ1-1, with D unclear. This CDR3 has 12 amino acids. CDR1 is LNHDA, CDR2 SQIVND, per germline (reference sequence). V lost 3 bases to trimming and J lost 12 bases, with 14 bases between them.

This clone was detected a few times. The rearrangement uses TRBV4-1 and TRBJ1-3; 7 bases are shared with TRBD1. V was clipped by 2 bases and J by 4 bases; unmatched bases: 11. The germline gives CDR1 MGHRA, CDR2 YSYEKL. The CDR3 loop spans 17 amino acids. The CDR3 region has the DNA TGCGCCAGCAGCCAACCCCGACAGGGCAGGTCAGGAAACACCATATATTTT. Residues: CASSQPRQGRSGNTIYF.

This chain joins TRBV7-6 and TRBJ2-2; 9 bases align to TRBD1. J lost 1 base, V lost 5 bases, and 5 bases had no gene match. This CDR3 has 16 amino acids. Germline V gene lookup returns CDR1 SGHVS and CDR2 FNYEAQ. The DNA for the CDR3 is TGTGCCAGCAGCCAGCCGGGACAGGGGAACACCGGGGAGCTGTTTTTT. This translates into CASSQPGQGNTGELFF.

The table lists this clone with a count of one. The V gene is TRBV7-2, the J gene TRBJ1-1, with 9 bases fitting TRBD1. CDR1 and CDR2 (germline): SGHTA, FQGNSA. The CDR3 totals 16 residues. After removal of 5 bases from V and 5 bases from J, the junction contained 12 bases not matched to a gene. CDR3 amino acids: CASSRRSGTGFTEAFF. In DNA form, the CDR3 reads TGTGCCAGCAGCCGTAGATCCGGGACAGGGTTTACTGAAGCTTTCTTT.

Only one count was recorded for this clone. This rearrangement joins TRBV27 to TRBJ1-4; 9 bases line up with TRBD1. CDR1 and CDR2 from the germline V gene are MNHEY and SMNVEV (reference sequence). The CDR3 length is 16 residues. The J segment lost 7 bases and the V segment lost 5 bases, leaving 11 bases of the junction unmatched. The CDR3 sequence: CASSRSQQGAGEKLFF. In DNA, the CDR3 is TGTGCCAGCAGTCGATCGCAACAGGGGGCGGGTGAAAAACTGTTTTTT.

The gene calls are TRBV5-1 and TRBJ2-1; D ambiguous. CDR1 SGHRS and CDR2 YFSETQ come from the germline V gene. The CDR3 extends over 14 amino acids. The V end lost 4 bases, the J end lost 7 bases, and 15 bases lay between the germline ends. The CDR3 region has the DNA TGCGCCAGCAGCCTTCTGCGGCAGAGGAATGAGCAGTTCTTC. Amino acids: CASSLLRQRNEQFF.

V and J are TRBV6-5 and TRBJ1-1; maybe TRBD1 (6 bases). The CDR3 has 13 amino acids. V lost 7 bases and J lost 6, with 15 bases in between. Germline CDR1 and CDR2: MNHEY and SVGAGI. In nucleotides, the CDR3 is TGTGCCAGCAATATACAGGGTAGCGCTGAAGCTTTCTTT. Translated, it gives CASNIQGSAEAFF.

The V gene is TRBV19, the J gene TRBJ1-4; D is perhaps TRBD1 (5 bases). Trimming shortened V by 0 bases and J by 4 bases, and 6 bases separated the two germline ends. From germline, CDR1 is LNHDA and CDR2 SQIVND (reference sequence). CDR3 size: 14 residues. The CDR3 spells CASSIEQDNEKLFF. Here the CDR3 DNA reads TGTGCCAGTAGTATAGAACAGGATAATGAAAAACTGTTTTTT.